This record covers a single T cell receptor (beta chain). This clone was seen once. The target of this receptor is not known. Base-call qualities are not available, and no considerably larger clone is one nucleotide away. The cohort was made up of roughly 670 healthy bone marrow donors. Cohort members were all nominally healthy when sampled, although unrecorded immune exposures were likely present. The donor was CMV seronegative and belonged to the group of roughly 330 seronegative cohort members. A peripheral blood sample was collected from each donor, and TCR beta sequencing was performed on peripheral blood mononuclear cells. Genomic DNA was extracted from the blood cell samples with the Qiagen DNeasy Blood Extraction Kit. Library creation used the immunoSEQ multiplex PCR assay. For the multiplex PCR, a mixture combining 60 forward primers for TCR Vbeta segments and 13 reverse primers for TCR Jbeta segments was used. The CDR3 region of rearranged TCR beta genes was amplified from genomic DNA with a multiplex PCR assay. The Illumina HiSeq System was used to sequence the amplified TCR beta libraries as 87-base-pair reads. On the authors' methods: A later analysis counted about 82 million unique TCR beta chains across the 666 repertoires, and about 10 million of these chains were shared by at least two donors. Raw reads were error-corrected and collapsed into unique sequences by a nearest-neighbor algorithm in which closely related sequences were merged to remove PCR and sequencing errors. To assign V, D and J gene segments, CDR3 sequences were aligned to IMGT reference sequences. For a sequence to be retained, at least a six-nucleotide match to both a V gene segment and a J gene segment was required. A rearrangement was called productive if the CDR3 had no stop codons and remained in frame with V and J, and every other rearrangement was called non-productive. CDR3 was defined by IMGT convention, running from the second conserved V-encoded cysteine to the conserved J-encoded phenylalanine. Sequences without an unambiguous match to a single V gene segment were excluded from the earlier analysis of 450 to 650 of the donors. In an earlier analysis of 587 of the donors, V segments were called functional above 56.7% productive rearrangements and were called segregating when the between-donor standard deviation exceeded 5%. To diagnose cytomegalovirus status from the catalog of TCR beta chain sequences, a statistical classification framework was built. V and J gene assignment, in a later analysis, came from comparing TCR nucleotide sequences with IMGT/GENE-DB human TR gene sequences. The TCRdist pipeline was used in a later analysis to assign CDR3 sequences and most-parsimonious VDJ recombination scenarios. In a later analysis, each TCR beta chain was defined by its CDR3 amino acid sequence together with its V-gene family, and reads lacking a unique V-gene family were excluded. A later analysis removed 592 highly shared, low-generation-probability nucleotide sequences to deal with suspected cross-contamination and a sequencing artifact. In a later analysis, a clonal expansion index for each public chain was calculated from normalized within-repertoire ranks of inferred template counts. Generation probabilities in a later analysis came from a VDJ recombination model fitted to out-of-frame rearrangements, and those results were checked against IGoR. Hypergeometric tests were used in a later analysis to score TCR-TCR, TCR-HLA and TCR-CMV co-occurrence, with a repertoire-size bias correction applied to the TCR pairs. In a later analysis, false discovery rates were estimated by permuting HLA or CMV assignments 20 times. A later analysis grouped co-occurring TCRs with DBSCAN, adding TCRdist sequence similarity when clustering within HLA-allele-positive subsets. Repertoires with fewer than 30,000 or more than 120,000 public chains were left out of co-occurrence clustering, as were about 5 repertoires with anomalous nucleotide sharing. TCRdb obtained this table from immuneACCESS and retained in-frame rearrangements with V and J assigned. These tables miss some clones; where compared with another copy, unresolved V genes account for less than half of the shortfall, and the remainder is unexplained. The V and J calls and the clone size are those of that table, but D and trimming were determined from the DNA. This sample holds about 170,000 clones; over 80% were observed only once. The top ten hold more than 1% of the sample.

Trimming costs V 0 bases and J 2 bases, and their ends lie 7 bases apart. The CDR1 and CDR2 encoded by the germline V gene are SGHVS and FNYEAQ. The CDR3 starts with the cysteine, ends with the phenylalanine, and has 15 residues. Here the CDR3 DNA is all that survives: 45 bases in frame from base 1. The sample originates from a study of cytomegalovirus exposure and HLA in healthy donors (TCRdb year 2017). For the study in its entirety: In an earlier analysis of under 750 of the donors, around 290 Gb of sequence data and approximately 120 million unique TCR beta sequences from about 190 million T cells were reported. Approximately 300 gigabases of sequencing data and 75 million to 85 million unique TCR sequences made up an early release that covered approximately 650 HLA-typed donors. Of the roughly 410 genotyped donors, 70% to 90% were placed in the genetic ancestry cluster associated with self-reported Caucasian donors. The study aimed to test whether signatures of past pathogen exposure could be identified by cataloging public T cell receptors. The study profiled the T cell repertoires of 500 to 800 subjects by immunosequencing and related them to cytomegalovirus serostatus. In addition to the first cohort of roughly 670 subjects, a separate validation cohort of 120 different subjects was used. To predict cytomegalovirus infection status, the study combined high-throughput TCR immunosequencing, statistical association of individual TCRs with disease status, and machine learning. To study patterns of TCR occurrence, a later analysis re-analyzed previously published TCR beta repertoires from 666 donors and added high-resolution HLA genotyping. The later analysis used no new phenotypic data to find candidate immune exposures, relying instead on TCR beta sequences and their occurrence across donors. An earlier analysis of around 580 of the donors used high-throughput TCR beta sequencing to judge whether each TCR beta V gene segment behaved as functional or pseudogenic. Donor age, sex, ethnicity and CMV serostatus were collected together with the repertoire data. In a later genetic analysis, genome-wide SNP genotypes for about three fifths of the roughly 670 donors were used, and that subset was treated as a discovery cohort. All discovery cohort repertoires had been generated on a single sequencing platform. HLA typing included class I and class II loci at four-digit resolution. Typing coverage differed by locus: A, B, C, DRB1 and DQB1 were typed in about 620-640 donors, DQA1 in 500 to 550, DPA1 in 600 to 610, and DPB1 in 450 to 490. Four to six DR-DQ haplotypes were handled as single units for association and clustering, since linkage in the cohort was strong. Among some 400 genotyped donors of the cohort, an average of around 250,000 unique TCR beta nucleotide sequences was sequenced per donor, of which about 19% were non-productive. The paper's findings and limits, for the study overall: In this cohort, only TCR beta chains were sequenced, and detectable features were limited by the absence of alpha or paired-chain data. It was suggested by the authors that the approach could potentially be generalized to other disease states and immunological phenotypes. Linkage disequilibrium might explain the correlated functional status among segregating V segments, but an unknown experimental factor could not be ruled out. In a later genetic analysis, fewer N-insertions in productive TCRs were reported among donors in an Asian-associated ancestry cluster than the approximately 710-donor mean. In vitro tests confirmed that a few of the cytomegalovirus-associated TCR beta chains recognize cytomegalovirus antigens. The classifier was reported to diagnose cytomegalovirus status with high specificity and sensitivity in both the original and validation cohorts. The study listed 150 to 200 TCR beta chains as associated with cytomegalovirus. According to a later analysis, TCR association rates differed among HLA loci, with DRB1 alleles showing the most associated TCRs and HLA-C alleles showing the fewest. Presence/absence analyses assumed roughly uniform sequencing depth across donors, an assumption that may not hold. HLA typing was unavailable for some donors at each locus, so association tests used only the typed subset. A group of highly shared sequence variants was considered likely to be a technical artifact of the sequencing pipeline. A later genetic analysis associated a missense DCLRE1C variant with V-gene and J-gene trimming of TCR beta chains, and an independent cohort replicated the association. The earlier analysis of some 560 of the donors excluded roughly 17 rarely observed V segments, including chromosome 9 orphons, because counts were too low. In an earlier analysis of about 600 of the donors, most TCR beta V segments appeared in productive rearrangements about 90% or about 30% of the time, broadly matching IMGT annotations. Most CMV-associated TCR beta chains appeared to be HLA-restricted in a later analysis, and the HLA associations seemed to be driven largely by CMV exposure. Some IMGT-functional V segments, including TRBV6-2 and TRBV6-3, could not be told apart with the 87-base-pair reads, so those segments were excluded. Strong co-occurrence of HLA alleles, especially DR and DQ, made assigning TCR associations to individual alleles difficult. In a later analysis, HLA-associated TCR beta chains showed more clonal expansion and lower generation probabilities than non-associated chains that were equally common. Immune exposure information for the cohort was limited to CMV serostatus. Across donors, most TCR sequences were observed very rarely, whereas some public TCRs were present in many individuals. In a later analysis, about 17,000 TCR beta sequences were associated with specific HLA alleles at a false discovery rate of 0.05. A later analysis reported that several top co-occurrence clusters appeared linked to parvovirus B19, influenza, CMV and Epstein-Barr virus. A further reported finding was that TCR beta sequences accurately predicted the HLA-A and HLA-B alleles for most subjects in the first cohort.

Recombination joined TRBV7-6 with TRBJ1-4; the D gene identity is not certain. This receptor was taken from a boy between 2 and 10 years old in good health and CMV-seronegative. The specimen was PBMCs. The sequenced DNA is TGTGCCAGCAGCTTAGCGGGAGGGACTAATGAAAAACTGTTTTTT. Translated, it reads CASSLAGGTNEKLFF.